One T cell receptor beta chain is described in this entry. Only a few counts were recorded for this clonotype. Its cognate antigen has yet to be identified. No base qualities exist here, and no much larger clone lies one base off it. The data belong to a study of T-cell memory formation after mild COVID-19 (dated by TCRdb to the early 2020s). With respect to the entire study: Most TCR sequence clusters were specific to one of the two donors. Longitudinal TCRalpha and TCRbeta repertoire sequencing tracked T-cell clones expanding and contracting after mild COVID-19 in a couple of donors. The cohort comprised two young, previously healthy adult volunteers, one female and one male. What the research found in general, with its limitations: Only a couple of mild cases were covered in the study, and larger cohorts including severe cases with pre-infection samples were considered necessary. Balanced CD4/CD8 phenotypes were observed for clones contracting from day 15 to 85, whereas a bias towards CD4+ was observed for a second wave of clones expanding from day 15 to 37. The detection of some responding clones in pre-infection memory suggests that pre-existing cross-reactive memory T cells joined the SARS-CoV-2 response. Whether the second-wave clones peaking on day 37 were SARS-CoV-2 specific was not confirmed. Contracting CD4+ clones were located mainly in the CM and EM memory subsets, whereas CD8+ clones were found to be enriched in EMRA.

Ficoll-Paque density gradient centrifugation was the method used to isolate PBMCs. Sequencing was carried out with an Illumina NovaSeq 6000. Using 5'RACE with constant-segment primers, TCRalpha and TCRbeta cDNA libraries were constructed, with sample barcodes and unique molecular identifiers added in the process. RNA was extracted from every sample with Trizol reagent. The libraries were amplified in two PCR steps, and the second step added a second sample barcode and Illumina TruSeq adapters. Sequencing of libraries was performed on an Illumina NovaSeq with 2 x 150 bp paired-end reads. In the original analysis: With migec v1.2.7, reads were demultiplexed and then collapsed into UMI-guided consensus sequences. Using mixcr v2.1.11, the UMI consensuses were aligned to TRA and TRB V and J templates and assembled into clonotypes. A clonotype was counted as expanded or contracted only when both edgeR and NoisET called the clonotype significant, with the noise models trained on biological replicates. edgeR calls used a false discovery rate-adjusted p below 0.01 and a log2 fold-change threshold of 1. As an exploratory analysis of dynamics, max-normalized trajectories of the 1000 most abundant clonotypes were examined with PCA combined with hierarchical clustering. Separately sequenced CD4+ and CD8+ repertoires were used to assign the CD4 or CD8 phenotype of responding clones. In TCRdb, the public reads were trimmed at Q25 with fastp and aligned with MiXCR, with productive beta chains retained. For every CDR3 protein sequence, its rows merge into one entry that carries the most common genes and DNA. TCRdb, not the original authors, processed these V and J calls. This sample comprises approximately 580,000 distinct CDR3 sequences, over 20% of them detected only once. The biggest ten clones account for around 13% of the sample.

Sequenced sample: PBMCs or a T cell subset sorted from them (not recorded which). The receptor was isolated from an adult woman who had mild COVID-19 (a few samples of this study predate the infection). The sample titles of this study are shuffled in the database, so cell type and time point are left out; the donor was told from shared clones.

The nucleotide sequence is given as TGTGCCACCAGCAGAGGGCAGGGGGCAAGGGTCACTGAAGCTTTCTTT. It encodes CATSRGQGARVTEAFF. The V and J segments used are TRBV15 and TRBJ1-1; TRBD1 agrees with 8 junctional bases. From V the trimming removes 1 base and from J it removes 4 bases, while the gene matches leave 8 bases of the junction unaccounted for. Including the terminal cysteine and phenylalanine, the CDR3 comprises 16 residues. The only DNA kept is the CDR3, 48 bases in frame from the first base. In the germline V gene (reference sequence), CDR1 corresponds to LNHNV and CDR2 to YYDKDF.